These T cell receptor beta chains were read from a single sample in a study of OX40 agonist ivuxolimab in advanced cancers. Sequenced by immunoSEQ multiplex PCR; TCRdb stores in-frame clones only, minus some. The sample consists of around 34,000 clones, roughly 80% of them appearing once. This specimen consisted of CD4+ or CD8+ T cells sorted from blood, obtained in a trial of the OX40 agonist ivuxolimab. All receptors derive from an adult with an advanced solid tumor such as melanoma, head and neck, liver or kidney cancer. The CDR3 runs from the conserved cysteine through the conserved F or W. D genes are given only for firm matches. Size values are once, few and many counts, or a class for expanded clones, and some rows have none.

size	V	J	D	DNA	CDR3
.	TRBV21-1	TRBJ1-1	.	TGTGCCAGCAGTCTTCAGATAGACACAATTCGCACTGAAGCTTTCTTT	CASSLQIDTIRTEAFF
.	TRBV11-2	TRBJ2-7	.	TGTGCCAGCAGCTCGAACTACGAGCAGTACTTC	CASSSNYEQYF
.	TRBV2	TRBJ2-1	TRBD2	TGTGCCAGCAGGGAGAGCGGGAGAGCCAATGAGCAGTTCTTC	CASRESGRANEQFF
few	TRBV7-9	TRBJ1-5	.	TGTGCCAGCAGCGCGGACACAACTAGCAATCAGCCCCAGCATTTT	CASSADTTSNQPQHF
.	TRBV4-1	TRBJ2-1	.	TGCGCCAGCAGCCAAAGTAGGCCACCGGAGCAGTTCTTC	CASSQSRPPEQFF
.	TRBV6-1	TRBJ1-2	.	TGTGCCAGCAGTGAAGAGTCCAGACACGCAGGGGGCTACACCTTC	CASSEESRHAGGYTF
few	TRBV30	TRBJ2-3	.	TGTGCCTGGAGTGTAAAGTTGGACACAGATACGCAGTATTTT	CAWSVKLDTDTQYF
.	TRBV4-2	TRBJ2-1	TRBD2	TGTGCCAGCAGCCAAGGAGGGACTACCCCCGGCAATGAGCAGTTCTTC	CASSQGGTTPGNEQFF
.	TRBV9	TRBJ2-7	.	TGTGCCAGCAGCCTGCACCCCTACGAGCAGTACTTC	CASSLHPYEQYF
.	TRBV4-1	TRBJ2-5	TRBD1	TGCGCCAGCCGGGGACAGGGGTTACAGACCCAGTACTTC	CASRGQGLQTQYF
.	TRBV4-1	TRBJ2-7	.	TGCGCCAGCAGCCACGCGCGGGGAGCCTACGAGCAGTACTTC	CASSHARGAYEQYF
.	TRBV20-1	TRBJ1-2	.	TGCAGTGCCTCGACGGTATATGGCTACACCTTC	CSASTVYGYTF
.	TRBV19	TRBJ1-6	.	TGTGCCAGTAGTATGAGTCGACAGGATGTTTCACCCCTCCACTTT	CASSMSRQDVSPLHF
medium-sized	TRBV19	TRBJ2-3	.	TGTGCCAGTAGTATCGGGGGAACAGATACGCAGTATTTT	CASSIGGTDTQYF
.	TRBV10-2	TRBJ2-7	.	TGCGCCAGCAAAGACCCAAGTGGAGGAACCCCCGAGCAGTACTTC	CASKDPSGGTPEQYF
few	TRBV29-1	TRBJ2-1	.	TGCAGCGCGGGAGGACAGGCTGTGCCTAGCAGGTACAATGAGCAGTTCTTC	CSAGGQAVPSRYNEQFF
.	TRBV6-6	TRBJ1-5	TRBD1	TGTGCCAGCACCGGGACAGGGGGAATAGAACAGCCCCAGCATTTT	CASTGTGGIEQPQHF
.	TRBV9	TRBJ2-2	TRBD2	TGTGCCAGCAGCGGGGTCGCTAGCGGGCCGACCGGGGAGCTGTTTTTT	CASSGVASGPTGELFF
.	TRBV7-6	TRBJ1-5	TRBD1	TGTGCCAGCAGCCTAGGGACAGGGGGTAGGGCGAATCAGCCCCAGCATTTT	CASSLGTGGRANQPQHF
.	TRBV7-7	TRBJ2-2	.	TGTGCTAGCAAAGGGGGCACCGGGGAGCTGTTTTTT	CASKGGTGELFF
.	TRBV6-1	TRBJ2-7	TRBD2	TGTGCCAGCAGTGAAGGGAGGACTAGCGGCTACGAGCAGTACTTC	CASSEGRTSGYEQYF
few	TRBV19	TRBJ1-1	TRBD1	TGTGCCAGTAGTAACCCACGGGACAGCCTGAACACTGAAGCTTTCTTT	CASSNPRDSLNTEAFF
.	TRBV18	TRBJ2-1	.	TGTGCCAGCTCACCAGGGGCCGGGGTAAATGAGCAGTTCTTC	CASSPGAGVNEQFF
.	TRBV11-2	TRBJ2-7	TRBD2	TGTGCCAGCAGCTTCCTACTTCCGGGAGGCTACGAGCAGTACTTC	CASSFLLPGGYEQYF
.	TRBV7-6	TRBJ1-4	.	TGTGCCAGCAGCTTAGCGGGAAGGGGCAAGAACCGGGAAAAACTGTTTTTT	CASSLAGRGKNREKLFF
.	TRBV6-4	TRBJ2-1	.	TGTGCCAGCAGTTCCGGACAAGCGTCCTACAATGAGCAGTTCTTC	CASSSGQASYNEQFF
.	TRBV6-5	TRBJ2-7	.	TGTGCCAGCAGTTATCAGGGGACATACGAGCAGTACTTC	CASSYQGTYEQYF
.	TRBV29-1	TRBJ2-7	TRBD2	TGCAGCGTACAGACTAGCGGGAGGGCCCACGAGCAGTACTTC	CSVQTSGRAHEQYF
.	TRBV11-1	TRBJ1-2	.	TGTGCCAGCAGCCAGACATATCTGTCTAACTATGGCTACACCTTC	CASSQTYLSNYGYTF
.	TRBV28	TRBJ2-1	.	TGTGCCAGCAGTTTATTGGAGAGCGCCTACAATGAGCAGTTCTTC	CASSLLESAYNEQFF
.	TRBV11-2	TRBJ2-1	TRBD2	TGTGCCAGCAGCTCACCCGGGACTAGCGGGAGGAGGTCCTACAATGAGCAGTTCTTC	CASSSPGTSGRRSYNEQFF
.	TRBV9	TRBJ2-2	.	TGTGCCAGCAGCCCACAAGGGGACACCGGGGAGCTGTTTTTT	CASSPQGDTGELFF
once	TRBV6-5	TRBJ1-1	TRBD1	TGTGCCAGCAGTTACGGGACAGGGGGTACTGAAGCTTTCTTT	CASSYGTGGTEAFF
.	TRBV4-3	TRBJ2-4	.	TGCGCCAGCAGCCAAGATCGGGCTGGAAACATTCAGTACTTC	CASSQDRAGNIQYF
.	TRBV7-9	TRBJ2-7	.	TGTGCCAGCAGCCTCCCACAGGGTCCATCTGTCGAGCAGTACTTC	CASSLPQGPSVEQYF
.	TRBV9	TRBJ2-5	TRBD2	TGTGCCAGCAGCCCGGGAGGAAGGATGGGGCAAGAGACCCAGTACTTC	CASSPGGRMGQETQYF
.	TRBV9	TRBJ2-1	TRBD2	TGTGCCAGCAGCGACCGGACTAGCGGGACTGGCAATGAGCAGTTCTTC	CASSDRTSGTGNEQFF
.	TRBV6-1	TRBJ2-7	.	TGTGCCAGCAGTGAAGGAGGAGCCTACGAGCAGTACTTC	CASSEGGAYEQYF
.	TRBV7-6	TRBJ2-3	.	TGTGCCAGCACCCTACCCGAGGAGACTGGTACGCAGTATTTT	CASTLPEETGTQYF
.	TRBV27	TRBJ1-3	.	TGTGCCAGCAGTTTAAGTGGCTCTGGAAACACCATATATTTT	CASSLSGSGNTIYF
.	TRBV5-6	TRBJ2-7	TRBD1	TGTGCCAGCAGCTGGGGGACAGGGTCCTACGAGCAGTACTTC	CASSWGTGSYEQYF
once	TRBV6-1	TRBJ2-7	.	TGTGCCAGCAGTGATGCGGAGGGATCCTACGAGCAGTACTTC	CASSDAEGSYEQYF
.	TRBV19	TRBJ1-1	.	TGTGCCAGTAGTATGTCCCCCGACAGCCTCACTGAAGCTTTCTTT	CASSMSPDSLTEAFF
.	TRBV29-1	TRBJ2-3	.	TGCAGCGTTAGCGTCCGGACAGATACGCAGTATTTT	CSVSVRTDTQYF
.	TRBV6-4	TRBJ2-2	TRBD2	TGTGCCAGCTCCCGACTAGCGGGGGAAACCGGGGAGCTGTTTTTT	CASSRLAGETGELFF
.	TRBV19	TRBJ1-1	.	TGTGCCAGTAGTATAGGATCGGCGGGGACTGAAGCTTTCTTT	CASSIGSAGTEAFF
once	TRBV7-2	TRBJ2-3	.	TGTGCCAGCAGCTTACCAACCCACACAGATACGCAGTATTTT	CASSLPTHTDTQYF
few	TRBV10-3	TRBJ1-5	.	TGTGCCATCAGGCAGCCGGGGCAGCCCCAGCATTTT	CAIRQPGQPQHF
.	TRBV7-6	TRBJ2-7	TRBD2	TGTGCCAGCAGTCCGCGGGGGGCCGCTTACGAGCAGTACTTC	CASSPRGAAYEQYF
.	TRBV19	TRBJ1-2	.	TGTGCCAGTAGTATATTTGTGAGGGTTGACTATGGCTACACCTTC	CASSIFVRVDYGYTF
.	TRBV7-9	TRBJ2-5	TRBD1	TGTGCCAGCAGCTCCCTCGGACAGGGGCCGGAGACCCAGTACTTC	CASSSLGQGPETQYF
.	TRBV5-1	TRBJ1-1	TRBD1	TGCGCCAGCAGTTCGGCAGGGGGCTACACTGAAGCTTTCTTT	CASSSAGGYTEAFF